The 24 T cell receptor beta chains presented below share a single source sample, sequenced in a study of neurological immune-mediated disorders. MiXCR, applied by TCRdb to the 5' RACE reads, yields one record per CDR3 protein. The data contain more than 50,000 distinct CDR3 sequences, around 3.8% of them singletons. The sample comprised PBMCs. All receptors derive from a woman between 45 and 60 years old with multiple sclerosis.

At least ten counts were recorded for this clonotype. This chain joins TRBV20-1 and TRBJ1-5, with a possible D match to TRBD1 (6 bases). Trimming removed 1 base at V and 6 bases at J, with 13 bases between. The CDR3 contains 14 residues. Looked up from germline, CDR1 is DFQATT and CDR2 is SNEGSKA (reference sequence). CDR3 nucleotide sequence: TGCAGTGCTAGAGGGGGGCCAGCTACTCAGCCCCAGCATTTT. Amino acids: CSARGGPATQPQHF.

Ten or more counts support this clonotype. The CDR3 protein is CASSLAGVGVEQYF. The CDR3 DNA sequence: TGTGCCAGCAGCCTAGCGGGAGTTGGTGTCGAGCAGTACTTC. The chain recombines TRBV12-3 or TRBV12-4 with TRBJ2-7; 10 bases align to TRBD2. J lost 6 bases, V lost 6 bases, and 8 bases had no gene match. This CDR3 is 14 amino acids long.

This clonotype was detected many times. The V gene is TRBV7-9, the J gene TRBJ1-1; tentatively, D is TRBD1 (6 bases). Germline V gene sequence: CDR1 SEHNR, CDR2 FQNEAQ (reference sequence). This CDR3 region has 14 residues. V lost 2 bases to trimming and J lost 4 bases, with 11 bases between them. This chain's CDR3 is CASSLKGEGTEAFF. CDR3 DNA: TGTGCCAGCAGCTTAAAGGGGGAAGGCACTGAAGCTTTCTTT. Full variable domain (missing parts from reference TRBV7-9 and TRBJ1-1): DTGVSQNPRHKITKRGQNVTFRCDPISEHNRLYWYRQTLGQGPEFLTYFQNEAQLEKSRLLSDRFSAERPKGSFSTLEIQRTEQGDSAMYLCASSLKGEGTEAFFGQGTRLTVV.

This clonotype was picked up many times. V usage is TRBV5-1 and J usage is TRBJ2-1, with D maybe TRBD2 (5 bases). CDR1 is SGHRS, CDR2 YFSETQ, per germline. The CDR3 extends over 14 amino acids. V lost 1 base, J lost 5 bases, and 10 bases lay in between. The CDR3 region has the DNA TGCGCCAGCAGCTTGTTAGCGAGAGACAATGAGCAGTTCTTC. Translating gives CASSLLARDNEQFF.

This clonotype has at least ten counts. The rearrangement uses TRBV5-1 and TRBJ2-6, with D perhaps matching TRBD1 or TRBD2 (6 bases each). Looked up from germline, CDR1 is SGHRS and CDR2 is YFSETQ. Trimming took off 0 bases at V and 4 bases at J, with 8 bases between the two ends. The CDR3 consists of 15 residues. CDR3 nucleotides: TGCGCCAGCAGCTTGGCGGGGGCCGGGGCCAACGTCCTGACTTTC. It is translated as CASSLAGAGANVLTF. Full variable domain (remainder filled in from reference TRBV5-1 and TRBJ2-6): KAGVTQTPRYLIKTRGQQVTLSCSPISGHRSVSWYQQTPGQGLQFLFEYFSETQRNKGNFPGRFSGRQFSNSRSEMNVSTLELGDSALYLCASSLAGAGANVLTFGAGSRLTVL.

There are many counts of this clonotype. The rearrangement uses TRBV7-9 and TRBJ2-5; 8 bases fit TRBD1. This CDR3 is built from 14 residues. J lost 4 bases, V lost 4 bases, and 5 bases had no gene match. CDR1 SEHNR and CDR2 FQNEAQ come from the germline V gene (reference sequence). The CDR3 DNA sequence: TGTGCCAGCAGCTGGACAGGGCAGGGAGAGACCCAGTACTTC. Its protein is CASSWTGQGETQYF.

This clonotype was counted many times. J is TRBJ2-1 and V is TRBV29-1; D is uncertain. Germline assignment: CDR1 SQVTM and CDR2 ANQGSEA. This CDR3 has 13 amino acids. Trimming pared 4 bases from V and 1 base from J, leaving 8 bases between. The CDR3 nucleotides are TGCAGCGTTGCATGGGGTTCCTACAATGAGCAGTTCTTC. It is translated as CSVAWGSYNEQFF.

This clonotype was seen at least ten times. V and J are TRBV9 and TRBJ2-3; 8 bases align to TRBD1. With 6 bases clipped from V and 2 bases from J, the junction kept 5 bases outside the gene matches. In germline, CDR1 is SGDLS, CDR2 YYNGEE. This CDR3 comprises 14 residues. The CDR3, as DNA: TGTGCCAGCACCCCGGGACAGGACACAGATACGCAGTATTTT. Translating it yields CASTPGQDTDTQYF.

This clonotype occurred many times. The J gene is TRBJ2-7, the V gene TRBV12-3 or TRBV12-4; D is unclear. V lost 6 bases and J 0 bases, leaving 9 bases between the germline ends. CDR3 length: 13 residues. The CDR3 reads CASRPAGSYEQYF. The CDR3 DNA sequence: TGTGCCAGCAGACCCGCCGGCTCCTACGAGCAGTACTTC.

This clonotype was seen ten or more times. This chain uses TRBV7-2 with TRBJ1-5, with D perhaps TRBD1 (6 bases). There are 17 residues in the CDR3. Germline V gene lookup returns CDR1 SGHTA and CDR2 FQGNSA. V was trimmed by 8 bases and J by 2 bases, leaving 22 bases between them. The CDR3 DNA sequence: TGTGCCAGCTCGCTTGGGGGCGGGGGCAGAGGCAATCAGCCCCAGCATTTT. Its protein product is CASSLGGGGRGNQPQHF.

This clonotype was detected ten times or more. The CDR3: CASSLDRSRVAEAFF. CDR3 in DNA: TGCGCCAGCAGCTTGGACAGGTCGCGGGTCGCTGAAGCTTTCTTT. The gene calls are TRBV5-1 and TRBJ1-1; the D gene is possibly TRBD1 (5 bases). Trimming removed 0 bases from V and 6 bases from J, with 15 bases in between. Germline-derived CDR1 and CDR2 are SGHRS and YFSETQ. This CDR3 is built from 15 residues.

This clonotype showed up many times. The V gene is TRBV6-6, the J gene TRBJ2-2, with 7 bases aligning to TRBD1. The V gene end was trimmed by 6 bases and the J gene end by 1 base; junction bases not matched to a gene: 5. Germline values: CDR1 MNHNY, CDR2 SVGAGI (reference sequence). This CDR3 has 15 amino acids. Here the CDR3 reads CASSPGQLNTGELFF. The CDR3 DNA reads TGTGCCAGCAGCCCGGGACAGCTGAACACCGGGGAGCTGTTTTTT.

This clonotype has at least ten counts. V and J are TRBV5-1 and TRBJ2-1; 14 bases align to TRBD2. Germline V gene data show CDR1 as SGHRS and CDR2 as YFSETQ. The CDR3 runs 14 residues. The junction had 2 bases not matched to a gene; V was cut back by 3 bases and J by 9 bases. CDR3 amino acids: CASSSGLAGVEQFF. For the CDR3, the DNA is TGCGCCAGCAGCTCGGGACTAGCGGGAGTTGAGCAGTTCTTC. The whole variable domain, filled in from reference TRBV5-1 and TRBJ2-1, reads KAGVTQTPRYLIKTRGQQVTLSCSPISGHRSVSWYQQTPGQGLQFLFEYFSETQRNKGNFPGRFSGRQFSNSRSEMNVSTLELGDSALYLCASSSGLAGVEQFFGPGTRLTVL.

This clonotype is termed medium-sized (0.01 to 0.1%). This chain joins TRBV5-1 and TRBJ2-1, with 8 positions matching TRBD2. Trimming cost V 7 bases and J 1 base; bases outside gene matches: 10. Per the germline V gene, CDR1 is SGHRS and CDR2 is YFSETQ. The CDR3 sequence is 16 residues long. CDR3 amino acids: CASGPGAGESYNEQFF. In DNA, the CDR3 is TGCGCCAGCGGTCCTGGAGCGGGAGAATCCTACAATGAGCAGTTCTTC.

This clonotype turned up a few times. The rearrangement joins TRBV5-1 to TRBJ1-1; D possibly corresponds to TRBD1 (6 bases). V was pared by 4 bases and J by 2 bases, with 12 bases between. Germline V CDR1 and CDR2: SGHRS, YFSETQ. The CDR3 is 14 amino acids. The CDR3 reads CASSQRTANTEAFF. The CDR3 coding sequence is TGCGCCAGCAGCCAACGGACAGCAAACACTGAAGCTTTCTTT.

This clonotype was detected ten times or more. This chain uses TRBV30 with TRBJ1-5; the D gene is possibly TRBD1 (6 bases). CDR3 length equals 14 residues. V was clipped by 4 bases and J by 7 bases, with 17 bases between them. Germline V gives CDR1 GTSNPN, CDR2 SVGIG (reference sequence). CDR3 nucleotide sequence: TGTGCCTGGACCCAAGGGGGAGCAGGGCAGCCCCAGCATTTT. Amino acid sequence: CAWTQGGAGQPQHF.

This clonotype was seen repeatedly, ten times or more. V gene TRBV20-1 combines with J gene TRBJ2-1; D tentatively reads TRBD1 or TRBD2 (5 bases each). CDR3 size: 14 residues. The germline CDR1 and CDR2 sequences are DFQATT and SNEGSKA (reference sequence). The germline V and J ends were trimmed by 7 bases and 5 bases, with 18 bases remaining between them. As DNA, the CDR3 is TGCAGTGGACTGGGACCAGGGATGAACAATGAGCAGTTCTTC. Its protein is CSGLGPGMNNEQFF.

The table lists this clonotype with many counts. The chain has TRBV4-2 and TRBJ2-7; 10 nucleotides match TRBD2. CDR3 size: 16 residues. J was trimmed by 7 bases and V by 3 bases; bases with no gene match: 12. CDR1 is LGHNA, CDR2 YNFKEQ, per germline. The DNA of the CDR3 is TGTGCCAGCAGCCAGGCCCGGACTAGCGGACTAGGGGAGCAGTACTTC. Translated: CASSQARTSGLGEQYF.

As to this clonotype: A much bigger clone sits one base away, suggesting this may be a read error. The chain has TRBV7-3 and TRBJ2-1; D call uncertain. Germline assignment: CDR1 SGHTA and CDR2 FQGTGA. The CDR3 contains 15 residues. Trimming took off 3 bases at V and 5 bases at J, with 14 bases between the two ends. In nucleotides, the CDR3 is TGTGCCAGCAGCTTGAGCGAGGACGGTCACAATGAGCAGTTCTTC. It is translated as CASSLSEDGHNEQFF.

This clonotype was seen ten or more times. This chain links TRBV9 with TRBJ2-1, with TRBD2 as a possible D gene (5 bases). The CDR3 is 15 residues long. V was clipped by 0 bases and J by 4 bases, with 11 bases between them. CDR1 is SGDLS, CDR2 YYNGEE, per germline. The CDR3 DNA reads TGTGCCAGCAGCGTAGGAGGGCCTGGGTACAATGAGCAGTTCTTC. Its translation is CASSVGGPGYNEQFF.

There are many counts of this clonotype. The CDR3 is CASSLAPLRATGELFF. In DNA form, the CDR3 reads TGTGCCAGCAGCCTCGCCCCGCTCAGGGCCACCGGGGAGCTGTTTTTT. The genes are TRBV7-3 and TRBJ2-2; tentatively, D is TRBD1 (5 bases). This CDR3 has 16 amino acids. Germline V gives CDR1 SGHTA, CDR2 FQGTGA. Between the trimmed V and J ends, which lost 5 bases and 4 bases, there was a span of 17 bases.

This clonotype was recorded at least ten times. The V call is TRBV28, the J call TRBJ1-5; no firm D call. The V gene's germline CDR1 is MDHEN and CDR2 SYDVKM. V lost 6 bases and J lost 1, with 4 bases in between. There are 12 residues in the CDR3. The CDR3 loop reads CASRLSNQPQHF. In DNA form, the CDR3 reads TGTGCCAGCAGATTGAGCAATCAGCCCCAGCATTTT.

The table lists this clonotype with many counts. The chain combines TRBV12-3 or TRBV12-4 with TRBJ2-3, with D possibly being TRBD2 (5 bases). This CDR3 has 12 amino acids. Trimming stripped 8 bases from V and 4 bases from J, with 10 bases between. CDR3 residues: CASRGLADTQYF. CDR3 sequence (DNA): TGTGCCAGCCGAGGGTTAGCAGATACGCAGTATTTT.

This clonotype was observed at least ten times. This chain links TRBV5-1 with TRBJ2-3; D is perhaps TRBD1 (5 bases). The length of the CDR3 is 15 residues. Between the trimmed V and J ends, which lost 2 bases and 4 bases, there was a span of 14 bases. The germline gives CDR1 SGHRS, CDR2 YFSETQ. The CDR3, as DNA: TGCGCCAGCAGCTTTGGCAGGGCCACGCCAGATACGCAGTATTTT. Translation: CASSFGRATPDTQYF.